A selection of T cell receptor beta chains follows, all from one sample in a study of blood T cells in healthy people across ages. In TCRdb, the 5' RACE reads were re-called with MiXCR into one record per CDR3 protein. The sample lists about 1,600,000 distinct CDR3 sequences, roughly 45% occurring once. Material: blood. The receptors come from a woman younger than 35 in good health. Each CDR3 is given with its conserved first and last residue. Each record gives: D gene, clone size, J gene, V gene, CDR3 DNA, CDR3 protein. The D gene is left open where the match is weak. Size tells how often a clone was seen (once, few, many) or the class of an expanded clone, and some rows leave it out.

>-|-|TRBJ1-1|TRBV5-1
TGCGCCAGCAGCTCTAACCAACCGAAAGGGGAAGGAGCTTTCTTT
CASSSNQPKGEGAFF
>TRBD2|-|TRBJ2-5|TRBV20-1
TGCAGTGCTAGTCCCGGACTAGCGGGGCAGTACTTC
CSASPGLAGQYF
>-|-|TRBJ1-2|TRBV4-1
TGCGCCAGCAGCCAAGATCCTGGACAGTACGGGGGCTACACCTTC
CASSQDPGQYGGYTF
>-|many|TRBJ2-7|TRBV5-1
TGCGCCAGCGGTCAGGTACCCGAAGGTGTCGAGCAGTACTTC
CASGQVPEGVEQYF
>-|-|TRBJ1-2|TRBV15
TGTGCCACCAGCGGAGAGAGGGACGGCTACACCTTC
CATSGERDGYTF
>-|-|TRBJ1-6|TRBV7-3
TGTGCCAGCAGCTCGGGGACGTTCGGGTCACCCCTCCACTTT
CASSSGTFGSPLHF
>-|few|TRBJ2-1|TRBV5-1
TGCGCCAGCAGCTTGGGCCCTAGCGAGAACTACAATGAGCAGTTCTTC
CASSLGPSENYNEQFF
>TRBD1|few|TRBJ1-2|TRBV6-5
TGTGCCAGCAGTAACCCGGGACAGGGTGGTGGCTACACCTTC
CASSNPGQGGGYTF
>TRBD2|-|TRBJ2-1|TRBV24-1
TGTGCCACCAGTGCGGCGGGAGGATACAATGAGCAGTTCTTC
CATSAAGGYNEQFF
>-|-|TRBJ2-3|TRBV20-1
TGCAGTGCTAGAGATTGGGCCAGGGTCACAGATACGCAGTATTTT
CSARDWARVTDTQYF
>-|few|TRBJ1-2|TRBV20-1
TGCAGTGCTAGAGGAAGTGGGGGGCGAGCTGCGGGCTACACCTTC
CSARGSGGRAAGYTF
>-|-|TRBJ1-2|TRBV29-1
TGCAGCGTTGAAAGGGGCGGATATGGCTACACCTTC
CSVERGGYGYTF
>-|-|TRBJ2-5|TRBV15
TGTGCCACCAGCACTGCGACTAGATGGGAGACCCAGTACTTC
CATSTATRWETQYF
>-|-|TRBJ1-6|TRBV3-1
TGTGCCAGCAGCCAGATTCCTAACTATACAGGGTATAATTCACCCCTCCACTTT
CASSQIPNYTGYNSPLHF
>TRBD1|-|TRBJ1-5|TRBV5-1
TGCGCCAGCAGCGTCGACAGGGGACCAGGTCAGCCCCAGCATTTT
CASSVDRGPGQPQHF
>TRBD1|-|TRBJ1-6|TRBV6-5
TGTGCCAGCAGTGGACAGGGGGCTAATTCACCCCTCCACTTT
CASSGQGANSPLHF
>-|once|TRBJ1-1|TRBV19
TGTGCCAGTAGTACCCAACAGGGTCTGGAGACTGAAGCTTTCTTT
CASSTQQGLETEAFF
>TRBD2|-|TRBJ2-1|TRBV6-1
TGTGCCAGCAGTGAAGATGTCATGAGCGGGACCAACTACAATGAGCAGTTCTTC
CASSEDVMSGTNYNEQFF
>TRBD1|-|TRBJ1-2|TRBV6-5
TGTGCCAGCAGTTACGTCGGACAGGGGGCCTATGGCTACACCTTC
CASSYVGQGAYGYTF
>TRBD2|-|TRBJ2-1|TRBV20-1
TGCAGTGCTAGCCAGCGGGGGGCCTACAATGAGCAGTTCTTC
CSASQRGAYNEQFF
>TRBD2|-|TRBJ2-7|TRBV7-2
TGTGCCAGCAGCCCACCTAGCGGGATTGCTAACGAGCAGTACTTC
CASSPPSGIANEQYF
>-|-|TRBJ2-2|TRBV6-5
TGTGCCAGCAGTTACTCAAGGGAGCTGTTTTTT
CASSYSRELFF
>TRBD2|few|TRBJ2-1|TRBV14
TGTGCCAGCAGCCATTGGGCTAGCGGGAGATACAACAATGAGCAGTTCTTC
CASSHWASGRYNNEQFF
>TRBD1|-|TRBJ2-5|TRBV15
TGTGCCACCAGCAGAGATCTCGTACAGGGGGAGACCCAGTACTTC
CATSRDLVQGETQYF
>TRBD2|-|TRBJ2-3|TRBV4-1
TGCGCCAGCAGCCAATTGGGGGCTATACACCGGACTAGCGGGGACTACCGTTCAGATACGCAGTATTTT
CASSQLGAIHRTSGDYRSDTQYF
>TRBD1|few|TRBJ1-2|TRBV7-9
TGTGCCAGCAGCTCTACAGGGGCAGGCTACACCTTC
CASSSTGAGYTF
>-|few|TRBJ1-6|TRBV3-1
TGTGCCAGCAGCCCACCCCAGCCCAATTCACCCCTCCACTTT
CASSPPQPNSPLHF
>TRBD1|-|TRBJ2-3|TRBV12-3/TRBV12-4
TGTGCCAGCAGGCCCACAGGGGGCGGTTCCCACTCTAGCACAGATACGCAGTATTTT
CASRPTGGGSHSSTDTQYF
>TRBD2|-|TRBJ2-7|TRBV9
TGTGCCAGCAGCATCCTCATGGGGCTAGCGGGAGCGGGTGAGCAGTACTTC
CASSILMGLAGAGEQYF
>TRBD1|-|TRBJ2-7|TRBV5-1
TGCGCCAGCAGCCTGGACCGGGACAGGAAATACGAGCAGTACTTC
CASSLDRDRKYEQYF
>-|-|TRBJ1-2|TRBV29-1
TGCAGCGTTGGCCCAAGAGGACGCTATGGCTACACCTTC
CSVGPRGRYGYTF
>-|few|TRBJ2-3|TRBV4-2
TGTGCCAGCAGCCAAGATCGCTGGATGGGCCTCGATACGCAGTATTTT
CASSQDRWMGLDTQYF
>-|-|TRBJ2-3|TRBV10-1
TGCGCCAGCAGTCATCCGACGGGACACGGAACAGATACGCAGTATTTT
CASSHPTGHGTDTQYF
>TRBD1|few|TRBJ2-6|TRBV11-2
TGTGCCAGCAGCTCCCCAAGGGGGCTCGGGGCCAACGTCCTGACTTTC
CASSSPRGLGANVLTF
>TRBD2|-|TRBJ2-7|TRBV29-1
TGCAGCGTTGAACGGGGGGGCTATTACAATGAGCAGTACTTC
CSVERGGYYNEQYF
>-|-|TRBJ2-5|TRBV24-1
TGTGCCACCAGTGATTTTGGCTCGGATGAGCAGTACTTC
CATSDFGSDEQYF
>TRBD2|-|TRBJ2-7|TRBV12-3/TRBV12-4
TGTGCCAGCAGTCGCCCCGTTCTAGCGGCCCCGTACAATGAGCAGTACTTC
CASSRPVLAAPYNEQYF
>TRBD2|-|TRBJ2-7|TRBV12-3/TRBV12-4
TGTGCCAGCATGCGGGGGGGCCCCGAGCAGTACTTC
CASMRGGPEQYF
>TRBD2|-|TRBJ2-7|TRBV28
TGTGCCAGCTTTCCCGGGAGGCAGGTCTACGAGCAGTACTTC
CASFPGRQVYEQYF
>TRBD2|-|TRBJ2-1|TRBV4-1
TGCGCCAGCAGCCCCCACGCCCCAGCGGGGGGTAGGAATGAGCAGTTCTTC
CASSPHAPAGGRNEQFF
>-|once|TRBJ2-5|TRBV4-3
TGCGCCAGCAGCCAAGATCTAGCAACCCAAGAGACCCAGTACTTC
CASSQDLATQETQYF
>TRBD2|-|TRBJ2-1|TRBV3-1
TGTGCCAGCAGCCAAGATCTTAGGGGACTAGTTGACCATGAGCAGTTCTTC
CASSQDLRGLVDHEQFF
>TRBD1|-|TRBJ2-1|TRBV29-1
TGCAGCGCCAGGGACAGGAGGGATTACAATGAGCAGTTCTTC
CSARDRRDYNEQFF
>-|-|TRBJ2-1|TRBV15
TGTGCCACCAGCGCCCGACTAGATGAGCAGTTCTTC
CATSARLDEQFF
>TRBD1|-|TRBJ1-6|TRBV12-3/TRBV12-4
TGTGCCAGCAGTTTTAGTGTCACAGGGGGCAGTTCACCCCTCCACTTT
CASSFSVTGGSSPLHF
>-|-|TRBJ1-6|TRBV9
TGTGCCAGCAACTCCGGGACGGAGGAGGGCTCACCCCTCCACTTT
CASNSGTEEGSPLHF
>-|few|TRBJ1-2|TRBV24-1
TGTGCCACCAGTGACGATGACAGATATTATGGCTACACCTTC
CATSDDDRYYGYTF
>-|-|TRBJ2-7|TRBV12-3/TRBV12-4
TGTGCCAGCAGTTTCAGGGCGGCGGGCGAGCAGTACTTC
CASSFRAAGEQYF